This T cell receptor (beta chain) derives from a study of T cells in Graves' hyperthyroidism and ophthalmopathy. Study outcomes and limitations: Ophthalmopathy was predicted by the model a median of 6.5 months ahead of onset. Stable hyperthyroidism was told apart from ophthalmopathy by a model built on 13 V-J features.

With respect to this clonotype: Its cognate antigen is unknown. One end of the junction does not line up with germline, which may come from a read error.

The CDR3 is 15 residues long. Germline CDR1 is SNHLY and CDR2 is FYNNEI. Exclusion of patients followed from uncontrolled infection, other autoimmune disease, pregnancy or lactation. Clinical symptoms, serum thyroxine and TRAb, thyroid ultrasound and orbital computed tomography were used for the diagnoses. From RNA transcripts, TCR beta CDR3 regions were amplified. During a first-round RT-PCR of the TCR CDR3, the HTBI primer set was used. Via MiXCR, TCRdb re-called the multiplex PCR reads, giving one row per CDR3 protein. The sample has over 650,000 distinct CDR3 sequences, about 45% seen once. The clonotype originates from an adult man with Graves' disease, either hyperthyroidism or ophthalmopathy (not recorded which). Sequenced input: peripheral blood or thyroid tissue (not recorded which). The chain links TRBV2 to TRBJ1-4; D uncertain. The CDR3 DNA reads TGTGCCAGCAGTTACTCGGGCGGAACTAATGAAAAACTGATTTTT. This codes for CASSYSGGTNEKLIF.